This T cell receptor (beta chain) was recovered during a study of T cells in women clearing cervical HPV infection (dated by TCRdb to the late 2010s). With respect to the entire study: Cases were 25 women with histologically confirmed HPV16-related CIN3 or worse, including a couple of invasive cancers. Controls were under 30 women whose single incident HPV16 infection cleared within 12 months without precancer or cancer developing. Blood from cases was collected at the visit where the lesion was first found, while blood from controls was collected once the infection could no longer be detected. Among cases, blood sampling occurred a median of 149 days after lesion detection, with an interquartile range of roughly 90 to 200 days. Since only a few of the women had HLA typing available, the possibility that HLA type was acting as a confounder could not be ruled out. Nested within Costa Rica's Guanacaste HPV Natural History Study, an exploratory proof-of-principle case-control study compared TCR repertoires across cervical HPV16 outcomes. Cases were matched to controls by age within five years and by the year the sample was collected. Cases had a median age of approximately 35 years compared with roughly 41 for controls, and baseline characteristics showed no significant differences between the groups. The parent cohort enrolled about 9,900 women aged 18 or older in Guanacaste, Costa Rica, in about 1993 to 1994 and followed the women for roughly 7 years. Quality controls consisted of five blinded duplicates per group, for a total of roughly 60 samples made up of 50 participants and some 10 replicates. Study-level results and caveats: Random forest classifiers that combined richness and V gene abundances separated cases from controls with an estimated AUC of around 0.83. TRBV6-7 relative abundance was lower in cases than in controls (about 0.099% versus 0.17%; Bonferroni P = 0.0008). Because of the cross-sectional design, the study could not determine whether the associations came before infection or resulted from infection, and neither effector/memory subsets nor HPV-specific T cells were isolated. TCR repertoire richness was significantly higher in CIN3+ cases than in controls across sequencing depths, while evenness did not differ. Because the number of T cells in each sample was unknown, differences in richness could reflect differing T-cell content rather than repertoire biology.

The germline V gene sets CDR1 to SGHVS and CDR2 to FQNEAQ. Measured from the cysteine to the phenylalanine, the CDR3 is 16 residues long. The CDR3 was read in part: 39 bases, with the frame set at base 1. The junction carries 15 bases between V and J, which are trimmed by 1 base and 5 bases respectively. About this clone: It has no known antigen specificity. The read falls 3 residues short of the CDR3 end, and the missing part is taken from the germline J gene.

TCR beta CDR3 regions were amplified by multiplex PCR from an average of roughly 1,200 ng genomic DNA per sample using the immunoSEQ assay. To correct primer bias, the assay used a complete synthetic TCR repertoire to set an amplification baseline. The amplicons were sequenced using the Illumina platform. The study's processing was this. Sequences were error-corrected by clustering with frequency ratios and a modified nearest-neighbor algorithm, then analyzed in the immunoSEQ Analyzer with IMGT gene definitions. At each rarefaction depth, TCR richness and evenness were averaged across 20 rarefaction repeats, and any sample with fewer sequences than the depth was left out. Wilcoxon rank sum tests with FDR correction were used to compare relative abundances of V, D and J genes between the groups. For the blinded duplicates, the intraclass correlation was 95% to 96% for TCR richness and averaged about 76% across 66 gene segments. Imported from immuneACCESS, the table was reduced by TCRdb to in-frame sequences with V and J called. These copies leave out some clones; in studies compared against another copy, an unresolved V gene accounts for under half, and the cause of the remainder is not known. V and J calls and clone size come straight from that table; D and trimming were deduced from the DNA. The sample's own table lists around 25,000 clones. The ten largest clones capture approximately 12% of the sample.

Every participant had a single incident cervical HPV16 infection, and prevalent HPV16 infections were excluded. Cervical HPV DNA was detected with MY09/MY11 PCR, and genotyping was done with dot-blot hybridization. Approximately 15 mL of heparinized blood were centrifuged, and the buffy coat was aliquoted, frozen at -30°C, then stored at -80°C. QIAGEN kits were used to extract genomic DNA from buffy coat specimens. The sequence was obtained from a woman aged 18-70 years with a cervical HPV16 infection that either progressed to CIN3+ or cleared (not recorded which). The sample taken for sequencing was blood buffy coat. The chain employs TRBV7-8 and TRBJ2-1; perhaps TRBD2 is the D gene, with 6 bases matching. The CDR3 protein sequence reads: CASSLVYGLRNNEQFF. CDR3 DNA, as far as it was read: TGTGCCAGCAGCTTAGTATACGGACTACGCAACAATGAG. Joined to the reference TRBV7-8 and TRBJ2-1 proteins, this CDR3 gives the full variable domain: GAGVSQSPRYKVAKRGQDVALRCDPISGHVSLFWYQQALGQGPEFLTYFQNEAQLDKSGLPSDRFFAERPEGSVSTLKIQRTQQEDSAVYLCASSLVYGLRNNEQFFGPGTRLTVL.